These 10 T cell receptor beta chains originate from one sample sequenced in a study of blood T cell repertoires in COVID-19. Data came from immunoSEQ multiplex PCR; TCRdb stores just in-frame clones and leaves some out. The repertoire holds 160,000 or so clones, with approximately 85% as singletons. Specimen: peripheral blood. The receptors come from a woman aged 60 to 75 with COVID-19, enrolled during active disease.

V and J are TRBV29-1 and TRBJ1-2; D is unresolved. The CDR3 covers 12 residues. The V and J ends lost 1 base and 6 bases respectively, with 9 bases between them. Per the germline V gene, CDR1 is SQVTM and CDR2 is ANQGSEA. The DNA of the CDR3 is TGCAGCGTTGAAGGGCACTACCATGGCTACACCTTC. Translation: CSVEGHYHGYTF.

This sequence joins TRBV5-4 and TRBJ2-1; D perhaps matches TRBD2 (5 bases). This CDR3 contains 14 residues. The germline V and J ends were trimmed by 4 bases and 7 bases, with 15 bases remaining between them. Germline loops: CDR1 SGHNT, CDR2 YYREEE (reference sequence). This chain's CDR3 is CASSPELGWNEQFF. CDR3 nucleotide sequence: TGTGCCAGCAGCCCAGAACTAGGTTGGAATGAGCAGTTCTTC. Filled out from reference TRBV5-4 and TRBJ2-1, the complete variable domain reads ETGVTQSPTHLIKTRGQQVTLRCSSQSGHNTVSWYQQALGQGPQFIFQYYREEENGRGNFPPRFSGLQFPNYSSELNVNALELDDSALYLCASSPELGWNEQFFGPGTRLTVL.

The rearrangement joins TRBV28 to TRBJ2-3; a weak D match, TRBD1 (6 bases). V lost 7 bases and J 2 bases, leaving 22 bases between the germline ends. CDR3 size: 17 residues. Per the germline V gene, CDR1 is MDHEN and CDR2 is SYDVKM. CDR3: CASTPVPRGPLTDTQYF. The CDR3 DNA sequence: TGTGCCAGCACCCCCGTGCCCAGGGGCCCCCTCACAGATACGCAGTATTTT.

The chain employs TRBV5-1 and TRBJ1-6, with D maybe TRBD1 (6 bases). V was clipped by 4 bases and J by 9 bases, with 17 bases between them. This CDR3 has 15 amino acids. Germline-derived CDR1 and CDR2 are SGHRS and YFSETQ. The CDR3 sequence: CASSPRRQVASPLHF. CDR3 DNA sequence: TGCGCCAGCAGCCCCCGTCGACAGGTGGCTTCACCCCTCCACTTT.

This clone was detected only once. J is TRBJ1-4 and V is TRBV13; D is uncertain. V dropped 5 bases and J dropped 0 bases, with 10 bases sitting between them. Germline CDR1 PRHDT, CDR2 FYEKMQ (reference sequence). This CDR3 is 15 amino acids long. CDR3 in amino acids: CASSLSGATNEKLFF. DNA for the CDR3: TGTGCCAGCAGCCTAAGCGGGGCAACTAATGAAAAACTGTTTTTT.

DNA of the CDR3: TGTGCCAGCACCGGGACAGGGGGCAATCAGCCCCAGCATTTT. Translated: CASTGTGGNQPQHF. V usage is TRBV2 and J usage is TRBJ1-5; 10 bases match TRBD1. This CDR3 is 14 amino acids long. Germline CDR1 reads SNHLY; CDR2 reads FYNNEI. The trim removed 7 bases at V and 2 bases at J, leaving 2 bases unmatched.

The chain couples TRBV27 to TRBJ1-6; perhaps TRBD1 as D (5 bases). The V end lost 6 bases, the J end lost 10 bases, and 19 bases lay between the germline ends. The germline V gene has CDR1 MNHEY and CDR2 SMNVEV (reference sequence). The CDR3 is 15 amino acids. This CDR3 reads CASRPPGTFYSPLHF. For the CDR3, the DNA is TGTGCCAGCAGACCGCCCGGGACTTTCTACTCACCCCTCCACTTT.

The CDR3, as DNA: TGTGCCAGCAGTTACGCAGCGGGGGCACTTGGGAGAGAGACCCAGTACTTC. Its translation: CASSYAAGALGRETQYF. The chain recombines TRBV6-2 or TRBV6-3 with TRBJ2-5; 8 bases align to TRBD2. This CDR3 region has 17 residues. Trimming cost V 2 bases and J 4 bases; bases outside gene matches: 12. Per the germline V gene, CDR1 is MNHEY and CDR2 is SVGEGT.

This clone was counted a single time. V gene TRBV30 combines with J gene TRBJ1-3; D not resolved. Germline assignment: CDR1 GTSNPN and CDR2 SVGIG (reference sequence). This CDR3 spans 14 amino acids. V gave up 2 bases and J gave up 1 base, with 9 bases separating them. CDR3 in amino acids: CAWSRGGSGNTIYF. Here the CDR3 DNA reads TGTGCCTGGAGTCGTGGAGGGTCTGGAAACACCATATATTTT.

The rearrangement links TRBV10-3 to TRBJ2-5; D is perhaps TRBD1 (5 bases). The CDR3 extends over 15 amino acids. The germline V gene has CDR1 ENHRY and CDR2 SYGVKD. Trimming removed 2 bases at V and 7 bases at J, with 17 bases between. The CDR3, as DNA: TGTGCCATCAGTGAGCCCGGACAATCACGTTCGACCCAGTACTTC. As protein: CAISEPGQSRSTQYF.